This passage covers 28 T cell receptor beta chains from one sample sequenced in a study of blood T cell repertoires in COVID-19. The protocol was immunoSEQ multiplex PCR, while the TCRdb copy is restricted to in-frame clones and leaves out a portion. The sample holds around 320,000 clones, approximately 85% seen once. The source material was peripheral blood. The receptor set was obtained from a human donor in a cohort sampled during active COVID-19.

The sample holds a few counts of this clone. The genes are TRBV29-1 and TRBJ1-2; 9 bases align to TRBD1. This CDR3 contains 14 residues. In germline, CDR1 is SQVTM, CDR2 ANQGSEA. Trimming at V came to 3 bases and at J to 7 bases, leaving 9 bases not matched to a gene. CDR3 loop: CSVDEGGQGSGYTF. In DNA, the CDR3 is TGCAGCGTTGATGAGGGGGGACAGGGTAGTGGCTACACCTTC.

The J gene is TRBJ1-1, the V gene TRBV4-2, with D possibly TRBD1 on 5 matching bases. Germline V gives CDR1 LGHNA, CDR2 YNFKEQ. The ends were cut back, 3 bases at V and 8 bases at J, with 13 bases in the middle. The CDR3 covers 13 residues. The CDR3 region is CASSHGSRGEAFF. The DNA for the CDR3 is TGTGCCAGCAGCCATGGATCCCGGGGGGAAGCTTTCTTT.

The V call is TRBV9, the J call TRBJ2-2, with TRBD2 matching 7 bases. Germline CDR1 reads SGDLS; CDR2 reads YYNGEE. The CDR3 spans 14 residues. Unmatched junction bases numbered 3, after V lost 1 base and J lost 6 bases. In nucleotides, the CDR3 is TGTGCCAGCAGCGTATCGGGGGGATCCGGGGAGCTGTTTTTT. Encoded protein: CASSVSGGSGELFF.

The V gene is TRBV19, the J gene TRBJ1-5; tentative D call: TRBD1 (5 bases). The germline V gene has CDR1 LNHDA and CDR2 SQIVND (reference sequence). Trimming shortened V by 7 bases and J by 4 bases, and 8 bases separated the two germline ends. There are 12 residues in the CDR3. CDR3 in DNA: TGTGCCAGTACGGGGGGGAATCAGCCCCAGCATTTT. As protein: CASTGGNQPQHF.

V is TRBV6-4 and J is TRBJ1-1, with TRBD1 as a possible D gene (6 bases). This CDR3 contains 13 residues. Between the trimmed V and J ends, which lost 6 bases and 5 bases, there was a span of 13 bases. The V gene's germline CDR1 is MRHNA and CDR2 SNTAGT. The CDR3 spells CASRAGVGTEAFF. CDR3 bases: TGTGCCAGCAGGGCAGGGGTGGGGACTGAAGCTTTCTTT.

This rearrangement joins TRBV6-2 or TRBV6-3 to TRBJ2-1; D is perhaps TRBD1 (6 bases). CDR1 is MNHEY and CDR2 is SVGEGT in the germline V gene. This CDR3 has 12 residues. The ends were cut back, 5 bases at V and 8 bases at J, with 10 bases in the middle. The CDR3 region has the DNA TGTGCCAGCAGTCACAGGGTCGATGAGCAGTTCTTC. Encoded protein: CASSHRVDEQFF.

CDR3 sequence (DNA): TGTGCCAGCAGTTGGACAGGGGAAGACACCATATATTTT. Amino acid sequence: CASSWTGEDTIYF. The gene calls are TRBV6-6 and TRBJ1-3, with TRBD1 matching over 9 bases. Losses at the gene ends were 4 bases for V and 8 bases for J; bases not matched to a gene: 3. Germline lookup yields CDR1 MNHNY and CDR2 SVGAGI (reference sequence). This CDR3 has 13 residues.

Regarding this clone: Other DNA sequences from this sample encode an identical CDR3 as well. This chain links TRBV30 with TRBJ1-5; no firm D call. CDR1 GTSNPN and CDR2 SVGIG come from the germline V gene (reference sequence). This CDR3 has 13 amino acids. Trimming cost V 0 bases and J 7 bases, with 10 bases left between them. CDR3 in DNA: TGTGCCTGGAGTGTACGAGGGAACCAGCCCCAGCATTTT. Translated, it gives CAWSVRGNQPQHF.

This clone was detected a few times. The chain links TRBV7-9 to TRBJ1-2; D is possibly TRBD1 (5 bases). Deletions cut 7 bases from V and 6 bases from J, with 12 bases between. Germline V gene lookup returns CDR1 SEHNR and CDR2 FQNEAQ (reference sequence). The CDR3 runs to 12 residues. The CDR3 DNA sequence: TGTGCCAGCACTGGACAAGGCCATGGCTACACCTTC. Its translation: CASTGQGHGYTF.

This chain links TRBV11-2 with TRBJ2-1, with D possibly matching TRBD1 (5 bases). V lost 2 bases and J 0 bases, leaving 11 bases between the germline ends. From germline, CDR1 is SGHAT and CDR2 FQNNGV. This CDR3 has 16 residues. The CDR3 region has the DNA TGTGCCAGCAGCTTACTGGGCAGGGACTCCTACAATGAGCAGTTCTTC. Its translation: CASSLLGRDSYNEQFF.

CDR3 DNA sequence: TGTGCCAGCAGCATAAAAACAGGGGGCATCCGGCAGCCCCAGCATTTT. Its protein product is CASSIKTGGIRQPQHF. V is TRBV5-6 and J is TRBJ1-5; TRBD1 matches 9 bases. The J segment lost 7 bases and the V segment lost 4 bases, leaving 12 bases of the junction unmatched. This CDR3 spans 16 amino acids. CDR1 is SGHDT, CDR2 YYEEEE, per germline. Full variable domain (outside the CDR3, taken from reference TRBV5-6 and TRBJ1-5): DAGVTQSPTHLIKTRGQQVTLRCSPKSGHDTVSWYQQALGQGPQFIFQYYEEEERQRGNFPDRFSGHQFPNYSSELNVNALLLGDSALYLCASSIKTGGIRQPQHFGDGTRLSIL.

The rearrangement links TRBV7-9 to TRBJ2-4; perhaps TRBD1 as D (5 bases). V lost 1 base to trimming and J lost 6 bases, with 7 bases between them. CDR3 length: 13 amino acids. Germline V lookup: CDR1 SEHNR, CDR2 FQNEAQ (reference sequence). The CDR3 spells CASSLVQGNIQYF. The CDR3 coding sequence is TGTGCCAGCAGCTTAGTGCAGGGAAACATTCAGTACTTC.

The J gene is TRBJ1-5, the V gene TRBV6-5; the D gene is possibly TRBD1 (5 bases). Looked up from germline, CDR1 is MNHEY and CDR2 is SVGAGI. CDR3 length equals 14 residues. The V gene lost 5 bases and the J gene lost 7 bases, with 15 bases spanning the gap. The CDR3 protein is CASSPGGLGQPQHF. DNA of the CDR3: TGTGCCAGCAGTCCTGGGGGGTTGGGGCAGCCCCAGCATTTT.

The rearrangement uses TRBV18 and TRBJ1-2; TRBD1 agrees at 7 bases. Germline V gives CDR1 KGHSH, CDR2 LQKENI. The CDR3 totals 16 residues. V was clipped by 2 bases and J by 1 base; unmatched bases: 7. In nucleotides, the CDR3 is TGTGCCAGCTCACCAGGGGGACAGAGATTTAACTATGGCTACACCTTC. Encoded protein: CASSPGGQRFNYGYTF.

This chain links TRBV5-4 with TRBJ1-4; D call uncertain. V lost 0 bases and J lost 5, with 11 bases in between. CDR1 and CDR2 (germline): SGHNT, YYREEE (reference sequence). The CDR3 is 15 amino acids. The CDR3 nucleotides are TGTGCCAGCAGCTTGGCCCCACAGAAGAATGAAAAACTGTTTTTT. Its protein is CASSLAPQKNEKLFF. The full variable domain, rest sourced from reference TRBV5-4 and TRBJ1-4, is ETGVTQSPTHLIKTRGQQVTLRCSSQSGHNTVSWYQQALGQGPQFIFQYYREEENGRGNFPPRFSGLQFPNYSSELNVNALELDDSALYLCASSLAPQKNEKLFFGSGTQLSVL.

CDR3 region: CASGGQGANEQYF. Written as DNA, the CDR3 is TGTGCCAGCGGGGGGCAGGGGGCAAACGAGCAGTACTTC. The genes are TRBV6-5 and TRBJ2-7, with 8 bases matching TRBD1. Germline V gene sequence: CDR1 MNHEY, CDR2 SVGAGI. V was pared by 8 bases and J by 5 bases, with 8 bases of the junction left unmatched. The CDR3 consists of 13 residues.

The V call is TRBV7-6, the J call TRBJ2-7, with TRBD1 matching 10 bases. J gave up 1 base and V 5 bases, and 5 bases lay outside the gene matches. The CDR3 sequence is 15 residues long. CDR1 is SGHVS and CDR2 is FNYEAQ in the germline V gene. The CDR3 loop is CASSPRQGASYEQYF. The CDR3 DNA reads TGTGCCAGCAGCCCGCGACAGGGGGCTTCCTACGAGCAGTACTTC.

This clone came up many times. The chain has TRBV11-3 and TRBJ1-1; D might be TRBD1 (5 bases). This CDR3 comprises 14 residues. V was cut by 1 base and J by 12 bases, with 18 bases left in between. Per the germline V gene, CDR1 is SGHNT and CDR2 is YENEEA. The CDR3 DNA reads TGTGCCAGCAGCTTAGGAGGCGGGGGGACTGGAACTTTCTTT. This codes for CASSLGGGGTGTFF.

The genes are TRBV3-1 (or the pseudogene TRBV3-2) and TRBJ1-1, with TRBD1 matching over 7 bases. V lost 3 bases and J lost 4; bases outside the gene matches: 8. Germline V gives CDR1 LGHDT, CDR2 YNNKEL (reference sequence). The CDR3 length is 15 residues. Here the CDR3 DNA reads TGTGCCAGCAGCCAGGGAGGAGGGGGCGGCACTGAAGCTTTCTTT. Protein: CASSQGGGGGTEAFF.

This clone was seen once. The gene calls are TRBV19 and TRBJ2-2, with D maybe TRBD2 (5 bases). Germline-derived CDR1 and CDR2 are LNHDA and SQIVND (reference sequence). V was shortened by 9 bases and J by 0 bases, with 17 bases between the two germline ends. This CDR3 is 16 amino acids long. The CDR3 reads CASLRGSDSNTGELFF. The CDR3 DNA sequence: TGTGCCAGCCTTAGAGGGAGCGACTCGAACACCGGGGAGCTGTTTTTT.

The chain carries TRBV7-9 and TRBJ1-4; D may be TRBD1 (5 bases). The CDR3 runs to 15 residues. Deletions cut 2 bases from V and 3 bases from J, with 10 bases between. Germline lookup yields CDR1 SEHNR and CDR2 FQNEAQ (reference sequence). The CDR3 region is CASSLQGTANEKLFF. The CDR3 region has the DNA TGTGCCAGCAGCTTACAGGGAACGGCTAATGAAAAACTGTTTTTT. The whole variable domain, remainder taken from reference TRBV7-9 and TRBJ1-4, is DTGVSQNPRHKITKRGQNVTFRCDPISEHNRLYWYRQTLGQGPEFLTYFQNEAQLEKSRLLSDRFSAERPKGSFSTLEIQRTEQGDSAMYLCASSLQGTANEKLFFGSGTQLSVL.

CDR3 amino acids: CASSQERGGPVGANVLTF. The CDR3 DNA reads TGCGCCAGCAGCCAAGAAAGGGGGGGCCCGGTGGGGGCCAACGTCCTGACTTTC. The chain joins TRBV4-1 to TRBJ2-6, with TRBD2 as a possible D gene (7 bases). V lost 0 bases, J lost 4 bases, and 16 bases lay in between. This CDR3 comprises 18 residues. CDR1 is MGHRA, CDR2 YSYEKL, per germline.

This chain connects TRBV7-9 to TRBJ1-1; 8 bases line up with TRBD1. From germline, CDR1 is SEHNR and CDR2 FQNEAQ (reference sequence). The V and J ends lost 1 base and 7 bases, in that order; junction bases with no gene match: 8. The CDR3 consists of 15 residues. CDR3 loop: CASSLGPRGQVEAFF. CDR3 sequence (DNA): TGTGCCAGCAGCTTAGGTCCCAGGGGGCAGGTTGAAGCTTTCTTT.

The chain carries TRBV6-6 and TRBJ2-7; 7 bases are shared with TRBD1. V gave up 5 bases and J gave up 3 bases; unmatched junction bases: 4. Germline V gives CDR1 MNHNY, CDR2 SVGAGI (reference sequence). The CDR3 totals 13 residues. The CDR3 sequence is CASSRGQIYEQYF. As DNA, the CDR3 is TGTGCCAGCAGTAGGGGACAGATCTACGAGCAGTACTTC.

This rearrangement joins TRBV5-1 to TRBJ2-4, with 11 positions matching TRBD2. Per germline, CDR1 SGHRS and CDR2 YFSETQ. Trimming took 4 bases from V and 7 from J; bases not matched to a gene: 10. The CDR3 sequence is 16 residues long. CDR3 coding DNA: TGCGCCAGCAGCACCCGGTCTAGCGGGGGGTGGAACATTCAGTACTTC. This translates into CASSTRSSGGWNIQYF.

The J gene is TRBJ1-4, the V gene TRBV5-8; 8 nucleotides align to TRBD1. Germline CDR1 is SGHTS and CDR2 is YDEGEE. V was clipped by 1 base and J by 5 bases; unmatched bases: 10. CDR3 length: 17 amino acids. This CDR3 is CASSLSWTGLKNEKLFF. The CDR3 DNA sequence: TGTGCCAGCAGCTTGTCTTGGACAGGGTTAAAGAATGAAAAACTGTTTTTT. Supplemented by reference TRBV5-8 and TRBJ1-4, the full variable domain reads EAGVTQSPTHLIKTRGQQATLRCSPISGHTSVYWYQQALGLGLQFLLWYDEGEERNRGNFPPRFSGRQFPNYSSELNVNALELEDSALYLCASSLSWTGLKNEKLFFGSGTQLSVL.

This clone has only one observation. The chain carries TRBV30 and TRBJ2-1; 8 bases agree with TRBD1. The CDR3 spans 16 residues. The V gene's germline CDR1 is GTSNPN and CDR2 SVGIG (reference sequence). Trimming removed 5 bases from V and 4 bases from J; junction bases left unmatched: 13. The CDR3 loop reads CAWRILTGGIYNEQFF. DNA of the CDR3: TGTGCCTGGCGGATATTAACAGGGGGGATTTACAATGAGCAGTTCTTC.

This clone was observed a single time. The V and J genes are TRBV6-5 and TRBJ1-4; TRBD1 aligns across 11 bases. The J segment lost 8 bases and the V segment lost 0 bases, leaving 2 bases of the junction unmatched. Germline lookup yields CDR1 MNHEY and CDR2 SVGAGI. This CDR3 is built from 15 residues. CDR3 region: CASSYSRTGGEKLFF. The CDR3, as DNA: TGTGCCAGCAGTTACTCGAGGACAGGGGGCGAAAAACTGTTTTTT.